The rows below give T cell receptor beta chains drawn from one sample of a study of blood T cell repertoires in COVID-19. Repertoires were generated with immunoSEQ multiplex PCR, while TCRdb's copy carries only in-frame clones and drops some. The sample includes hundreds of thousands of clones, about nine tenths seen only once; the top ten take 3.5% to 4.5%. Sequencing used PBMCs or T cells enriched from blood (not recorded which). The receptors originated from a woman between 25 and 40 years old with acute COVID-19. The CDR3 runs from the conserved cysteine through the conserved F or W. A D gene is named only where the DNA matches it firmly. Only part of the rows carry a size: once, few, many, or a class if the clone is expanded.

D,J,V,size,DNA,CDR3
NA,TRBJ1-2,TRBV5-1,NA,TGCGCCAGCAGCTTACCGACAGATTATGGCTACACCTTC,CASSLPTDYGYTF
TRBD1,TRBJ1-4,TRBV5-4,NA,TGTGCCAGCAGCTCCAGGACAGGGAATGAAAAACTGTTTTTT,CASSSRTGNEKLFF
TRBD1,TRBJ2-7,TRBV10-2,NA,TGCGCCAGCAGTGGCAGGGACAGGAGCTCCTACGAGCAGTACTTC,CASSGRDRSSYEQYF
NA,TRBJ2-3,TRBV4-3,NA,TGCGCCAGCAGCCAAGATCGAGCCGCCTCGAACACAGATACGCAGTATTTT,CASSQDRAASNTDTQYF
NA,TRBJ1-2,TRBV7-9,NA,TGTGCCAGCAGCCCCGGGGGTATAGCGCTCTATGGCTACACCTTC,CASSPGGIALYGYTF
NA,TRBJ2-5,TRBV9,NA,TGTGCCAGCAGCGTATCTTGGCAGATAGAGACCCAGTACTTC,CASSVSWQIETQYF
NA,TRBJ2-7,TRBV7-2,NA,TGTGCCAGCAGCTTAGCGCTAAACCTTGGGGGGTATGCTGGATCCTACGAGCAGTACTTC,CASSLALNLGGYAGSYEQYF
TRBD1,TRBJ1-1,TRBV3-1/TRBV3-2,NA,TGTGCCAGCAGCCAAGAATATCGAACAGGACAGGGCACTGAAGCTTTCTTT,CASSQEYRTGQGTEAFF
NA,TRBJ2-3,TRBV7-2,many,TGTGCCAGCAGCCCACTCTCTAGCACAGATACGCAGTATTTT,CASSPLSSTDTQYF
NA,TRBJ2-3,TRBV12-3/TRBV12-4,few,TGTGCCAGCAGTTTCGGAGATACGCAGTATTTT,CASSFGDTQYF
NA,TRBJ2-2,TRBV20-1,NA,TGCAGTGCTAGTCGTACCAGGGGCGGGGAGCTGTTTTTT,CSASRTRGGELFF
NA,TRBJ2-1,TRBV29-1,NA,TGCAGCGTTGTCTGGGTGGGGCACAATGAGCAGTTCTTC,CSVVWVGHNEQFF
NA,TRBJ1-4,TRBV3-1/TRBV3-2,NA,TGTGCCAGCAGCGACGGACAGTCTAATGAAAAACTGTTTTTT,CASSDGQSNEKLFF
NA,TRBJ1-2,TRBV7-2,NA,TGTGCCAGCAGCTCCGGCGGGGGTGGCTACACCTTC,CASSSGGGGYTF
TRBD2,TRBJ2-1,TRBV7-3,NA,TGTGCCAGCAGCTTAGGGAGGGAGTTCGATGAGCAGTTCTTC,CASSLGREFDEQFF
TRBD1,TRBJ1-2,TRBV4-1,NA,TGCGCCAGCAGCCAAACTACAGGGGCGGGCTATGGCTACACCTTC,CASSQTTGAGYGYTF
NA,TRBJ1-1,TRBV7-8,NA,TGTGCCAGCAGCTTCCTCAGGGTGAAGGCGGTTGAAGCTTTCTTT,CASSFLRVKAVEAFF
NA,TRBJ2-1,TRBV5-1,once,TGCGCCAGCAGCTTGGTTCAGGCCTGGGAGGATGAGCAGTTCTTC,CASSLVQAWEDEQFF
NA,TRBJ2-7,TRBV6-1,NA,TGTGCCAGCAGTGATTTTAACGAGCAGTACTTC,CASSDFNEQYF
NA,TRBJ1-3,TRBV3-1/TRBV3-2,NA,TGTGCCAGCAGCCAAGCCAGGGAGGCGGGAAACACCATATATTTT,CASSQAREAGNTIYF
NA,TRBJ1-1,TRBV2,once,TGTGCCAGCAGTGAAGGGAGATTGGCTGAAGCTTTCTTT,CASSEGRLAEAFF
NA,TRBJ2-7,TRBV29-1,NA,TGCAGCGTTAGCAGGGGCGGATGGGAGCAGTACTTC,CSVSRGGWEQYF
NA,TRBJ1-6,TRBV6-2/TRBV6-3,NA,TGTGCCAGCAGTTTAATCAGGGGTTTTAATTCACCCCTCCACTTT,CASSLIRGFNSPLHF
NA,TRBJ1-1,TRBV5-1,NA,TGCGCCAGCAGCGCCGGGACTGTGAACACTGAAGCTTTCTTT,CASSAGTVNTEAFF
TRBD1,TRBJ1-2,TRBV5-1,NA,TGCGCCAGCAGCCTAGAAGGACAGGGAAGGTATGGCTACACCTTC,CASSLEGQGRYGYTF
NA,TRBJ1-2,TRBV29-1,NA,TGCAGCGTTGAAGATTACAGGGCACTTGGCTACACCTTC,CSVEDYRALGYTF
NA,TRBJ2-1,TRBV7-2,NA,TGTGCCAGCAGCTTATTTGGGGGGTCCGAGCAGTTCTTC,CASSLFGGSEQFF
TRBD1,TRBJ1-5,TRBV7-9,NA,TGTGCCAGCAGCCCCGGGACAGGGGATGGGCCCCAGCATTTT,CASSPGTGDGPQHF
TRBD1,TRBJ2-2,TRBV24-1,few,TGTGCCACCAGTGATTCACGGACAGGGCCTCTCACCGGGGAGCTGTTTTTT,CATSDSRTGPLTGELFF
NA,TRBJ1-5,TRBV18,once,TGTGCCAGCTCACCGACAGATAGCAATCAGCCCCAGCATTTT,CASSPTDSNQPQHF
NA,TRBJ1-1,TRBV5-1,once,TGCGCCAGCTGCGTATCGGGGGACACTGAAGCTTTCTTT,CASCVSGDTEAFF
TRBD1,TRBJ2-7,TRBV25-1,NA,TGTGCCAGCAGTACCAGACAGGGTTCCTACGAGCAGTACTTC,CASSTRQGSYEQYF
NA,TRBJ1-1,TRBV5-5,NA,TGTGCCAGCAGCCGGGAGCGGGTAATGAACACTGAAGCTTTCTTT,CASSRERVMNTEAFF
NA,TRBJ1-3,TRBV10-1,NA,TGCGCCACAACGCGGGACCTTAATCGGGGAAACACCATATATTTT,CATTRDLNRGNTIYF
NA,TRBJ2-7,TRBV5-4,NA,TGTGCCAGCAGCTCTCTAGGCAGCTCCTACGAGCAGTACTTC,CASSSLGSSYEQYF
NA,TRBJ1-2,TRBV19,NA,TGTGCCAGTAGTGGGAGCCTCTCCCCTAACTATGGCTACACCTTC,CASSGSLSPNYGYTF
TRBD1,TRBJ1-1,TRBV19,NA,TGTGCCAGTAGTAAAACACAGGGGACTACTGAAGCTTTCTTT,CASSKTQGTTEAFF
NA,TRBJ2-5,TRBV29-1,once,TGCAGCGGCAAAGGGGATGGAGAGACCCAGTACTTC,CSGKGDGETQYF
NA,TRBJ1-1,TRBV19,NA,TGTGCCAGTAGTATATTATCAGGGCTGGGGAACACTGAAGCTTTCTTT,CASSILSGLGNTEAFF
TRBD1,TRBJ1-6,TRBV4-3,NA,TGCGCCAGCAGCCAAGATTCGAGACAGGGTCAATCACCCCTCCACTTT,CASSQDSRQGQSPLHF
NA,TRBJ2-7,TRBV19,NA,TGTGCCAGTAGTTCCGTCAGGGAGGCTAACGAGCAGTACTTC,CASSSVREANEQYF
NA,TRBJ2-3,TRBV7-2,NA,TGTGCCAGCAGCTTGAGGGAGGACATGAGGACGCAGTATTTT,CASSLREDMRTQYF
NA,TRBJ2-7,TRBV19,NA,TGTGCCAGTAGTATAGGAAGGAGCTACGAGCAGTACTTC,CASSIGRSYEQYF
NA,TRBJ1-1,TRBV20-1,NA,TGCAGTGCTAGAGATCTGACTGAAGCTTTCTTT,CSARDLTEAFF
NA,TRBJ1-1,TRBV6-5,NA,TGTGCCAGCGGCGAGGATCGAGACACTGAAGCTTTCTTT,CASGEDRDTEAFF